This TCR beta chain derives from a study of T cells after posttransplantation cyclophosphamide (dated by TCRdb to 2016 to 2018). About the study as a whole: T cell repertoire reconstitution was tracked by TRB sequencing after myeloablative bone marrow transplantation in which posttransplantation cyclophosphamide was used as GVHD prophylaxis. Up to 3 additional blood samples from 2 to 5.2 years after transplant were also TRB-sequenced in 3 patients, as was pretransplant blood from a handful of patients. Antigen receptor sequencing was done on samples from about 40 PTCy-treated patients and from around 15 related bone marrow donors of those patients. TRA and TRB clonality were tightly correlated in several samples, so subsequent TCR analyses focused on TRB only. Public TRB sequences were checked against a database of over 3,000 sequences associated with responses to pathogens, tumor antigens, self-antigens and alloantigens. Blood from all 35 or so PTCy patients who had 1-year posttransplant specimens underwent TRB sequencing. Study-level results and caveats: Donor-recipient similarity was low at 1-2 months but rose over the first year, and later blood repertoires were often dominated by donor CD8+ memory clones. Across about 49 patients, TRB clonality was highly associated with recipient CMV seropositivity and CMV reactivation, and PTCy diversity was similar to diversity in CNI/methotrexate controls. The TRB repertoires of T cells infiltrating skin or GI tract showed only limited overlap with the TRB repertoires of T cells in blood.

Peripheral blood samples were provided by related bone marrow donors on the day of marrow donation. Peripheral blood and bone marrow mononuclear cells were isolated by Ficoll-Hypaque density centrifugation and were cryopreserved. TRB sequencing was run on genomic DNA with either the immunoSEQ assay at survey resolution or the hsTCRB kit. The authors' pipeline ran thus. The immunoSEQ software handled initial read processing, and the LymphoSeq R package was used for repertoire analyses. Clonality was computed as 1 minus normalized Shannon entropy; Gini coefficient was also calculated for each TRB dataset. Phenotypes of unsorted samples were inferred by mapping TRB sequences from sorted subsets of the recipient or donor onto the same recipient's unsorted samples. As stored in TCRdb, this immuneACCESS dataset retains in-frame rearrangements with V and J assigned. A fraction of the clones does not appear; measured against another copy, unresolved V genes explain less than half of the discrepancy, and the remainder lacks a known reason. That table supplies the V and J calls and clone size; D and trimming were determined from the DNA. The table notes 30,000 to 40,000 clones here, none of them singletons. The leading ten clones occupy 2% to 2.5% of the sample.

This clone appeared many times. It has no known antigen specificity. The record has no base qualities; no much larger clone is one base away. The TCR sequence derives from a man in his fifties or sixties in good health, CMV-negative, and a related stem cell transplant donor. Input material: PBMCs.

CDR3 reads: CAISLGGDREGYEQFF. The DNA sequence reads TGTGCCATCAGTCTAGGAGGGGACAGGGAGGGTTATGAGCAGTTCTTC. The chain joins TRBV10-3 to TRBJ2-1; 9 central nucleotides agree with TRBD1. From the germline V gene, CDR1 is ENHRY and CDR2 is SYGVKD. Trimming removed 5 bases from V and 8 bases from J; the gene matches leave 13 bases unexplained. The CDR3 holds 16 amino acids from the cysteine to the phenylalanine. Just the 48-base CDR3 DNA is kept, in frame starting at base 1.